These 13 T cell receptor beta chains came from one sample sequenced in a study of T cells after yellow fever vaccination. TCRdb itself ran the 5' RACE reads through MiXCR, one entry per CDR3 protein. The sample shows around 250,000 distinct CDR3 sequences, about 7% of them seen only once. Sequencing was performed on CD4+ T cells sorted from PBMCs, taken 15 days after the yellow fever booster vaccination. These receptors originate from a man aged 25-45 years who received the YFV17D yellow fever vaccine.

The chain combines TRBV3-1 with TRBJ2-3; weak D call: TRBD2 (5 bases). Trimming left V 4 bases short and J 5 bases short, with 10 bases between. CDR1 is LGHDT and CDR2 is YNNKEL in the germline V gene (reference sequence). The CDR3 totals 13 residues. CDR3 sequence: CASSLRGRDTQYF. CDR3 sequence (DNA): TGTGCCAGCAGCCTTCGGGGAAGAGATACGCAGTATTTT.

This clonotype occurred a few times. The CDR3, as DNA: TGTGCCAGCAGCAGTCCAGCATTAGCCGGGGAGCTGTTTTTT. Amino acid sequence: CASSSPALAGELFF. The V and J genes are TRBV7-2 and TRBJ2-2; D not resolved. Germline V gene data show CDR1 as SGHTA and CDR2 as FQGNSA. This CDR3 comprises 14 residues. Trimming cost V 5 bases and J 6 bases, with 13 bases left between them.

This chain connects TRBV29-1 to TRBJ2-3, with 9 bases matching TRBD1. Germline CDR1 is SQVTM and CDR2 is ANQGSEA. The CDR3 extends over 15 amino acids. V lost 4 bases to trimming and J lost 3 bases; unmatched junction nucleotides: 8. CDR3 in amino acids: CSVGRTGDGTDTQYF. The CDR3 coding sequence is TGCAGCGTTGGTCGGACAGGGGACGGAACAGATACGCAGTATTTT.

The rearrangement uses TRBV4-2 and TRBJ1-1; a possible D gene is TRBD1 (5 bases). The CDR3 runs 12 residues. Germline loops: CDR1 LGHNA, CDR2 YNFKEQ. V was pared by 1 base and J by 10 bases, with 10 bases between. The CDR3 sequence is CASSQGRGGAFF. The CDR3 DNA sequence: TGTGCCAGCAGCCAAGGTAGGGGCGGAGCTTTCTTT.

This clonotype was detected a few times. J is TRBJ2-5 and V is TRBV19; D is tentatively TRBD1 or TRBD2 (6 bases each). The germline gives CDR1 LNHDA, CDR2 SQIVND (reference sequence). This CDR3 comprises 15 residues. Deletions cut 2 bases from V and 5 bases from J, with 15 bases between. CDR3 loop: CASSINSGGWETQYF. In DNA form, the CDR3 reads TGTGCCAGTAGTATAAATTCCGGGGGCTGGGAGACCCAGTACTTC.

The chain uses TRBV18 and TRBJ2-5; 8 bases are a match to TRBD1. CDR3 length equals 18 residues. The trim removed 3 bases at V and 4 bases at J, leaving 16 bases unmatched. The germline V gene has CDR1 KGHSH and CDR2 LQKENI. CDR3: CASSPGLTGTGEGETQYF. CDR3 DNA: TGTGCCAGCTCACCCGGGTTGACCGGGACAGGCGAGGGAGAGACCCAGTACTTC.

The V gene is TRBV7-2, the J gene TRBJ2-1, with 9 bases identical to TRBD1. Germline V lookup: CDR1 SGHTA, CDR2 FQGNSA. CDR3 size: 15 residues. V lost 0 bases to trimming and J lost 10 bases; unmatched junction nucleotides: 7. The CDR3 reads CASSLAWGQGEEQFF. The CDR3 DNA sequence: TGTGCCAGCAGCTTAGCGTGGGGACAGGGTGAGGAGCAGTTCTTC.

Worth noting for this clonotype: A much larger clone lies a single base off, so this may be a read error. The CDR3 is CAGSIRLAGVPFGVYNEQFF. Here the CDR3 DNA reads TGTGCCGGCAGCATTAGACTAGCGGGTGTCCCTTTCGGGGTTTACAATGAGCAGTTCTTC. The gene calls are TRBV11-2 and TRBJ2-1; 10 positions agree with TRBD2. The CDR3 consists of 20 residues. The germline V gene encodes CDR1 SGHAT and CDR2 FQNNGV.

This clonotype came up many times. This chain links TRBV5-1 with TRBJ2-7; the D gene is possibly TRBD2 (6 bases). The CDR3 is 15 amino acids. V was pared by 4 bases and J by 7 bases, with 21 bases between. Germline-derived CDR1 and CDR2 are SGHRS and YFSETQ. The CDR3 sequence is CASSPTARELEEQYF. The CDR3 nucleotides are TGCGCCAGCAGCCCTACCGCACGGGAGTTAGAGGAGCAGTACTTC.

In this sample, this clonotype turned up many times. The chain joins TRBV28 to TRBJ2-2, with 8 bases aligning to TRBD1. The ends lost 2 bases at V and 6 bases at J; junction bases unmatched: 5. Germline lookup yields CDR1 MDHEN and CDR2 SYDVKM. The CDR3 sequence is 15 residues long. CDR3 nucleotide sequence: TGTGCCAGCAGTTTACCAGGACAGGGTGCCGGGGAGCTGTTTTTT. Amino acids: CASSLPGQGAGELFF.

J is TRBJ1-6 and V is TRBV9, with D hard to call. The CDR3 length is 13 residues. Germline V gives CDR1 SGDLS, CDR2 YYNGEE. The V end lost 0 bases, the J end lost 9 bases, and 7 bases lay between the germline ends. CDR3 DNA sequence: TGTGCCAGCAGCGTAGCCGAGGGTTCACCCCTCCACTTT. Protein product: CASSVAEGSPLHF.

This clonotype was seen only a few times. The genes are TRBV6-5 and TRBJ2-7; TRBD1 is a possible D gene (7 bases). The germline V gene has CDR1 MNHEY and CDR2 SVGAGI. The length of the CDR3 is 14 residues. The V end lost 2 bases, the J end lost 5 bases, and 13 bases lay between the germline ends. The CDR3 region is CASSYRGTADEQYF. The DNA for the CDR3 is TGTGCCAGCAGTTACCGGGGGACAGCTGACGAGCAGTACTTC.

This clonotype has just a few counts. This sequence joins TRBV10-3 and TRBJ2-7; 9 bases are shared with TRBD2. Germline-derived CDR1 and CDR2 are ENHRY and SYGVKD. Germline trimming cut 6 bases from V and 3 bases from J; bases unmatched to any gene: 9. The CDR3 runs to 15 residues. The CDR3 DNA is TGTGCCATCAGGGAGGGGCTAGCGGGGAACTACGAGCAGTACTTC. Translating it yields CAIREGLAGNYEQYF.